This TCR beta chain was recorded in a study of blood T cell repertoires in COVID-19. Across the whole study: Some COVID-19 samples were acute and others convalescent; all came from the United States, Italy and Spain. T cells, B-cell-depleted T cells, or PBMCs provided the cDNA or gDNA that served as material.

Clones were read by immunoSEQ multiplex PCR, and TCRdb kept only the in-frame ones, dropping some. The data show 200,000 to 250,000 clones, with 84% seen just once and 1.5% to 2% held by the top ten. Cohort 3 donors counted as recovered after two negative PCRs, clearance, or resolved symptoms. The V and J ends lost 7 bases and 4 bases, in that order; junction bases with no gene match: 6. Germline CDR1 reads WNHNN; CDR2 reads SYGVQD (reference sequence). This CDR3 contains 14 residues. Material for sequencing was PBMCs or T cells enriched from blood (not recorded which). V usage is TRBV10-1 and J usage is TRBJ2-2, with 7 nucleotides matching TRBD1. This clonotype originated in a man in his 60s who had recovered from COVID-19. DNA for the CDR3: TGCGCCAGCACCGACAGGGCGGCCACCGGGGAGCTGTTTTTT. It codes for CASTDRAATGELFF.